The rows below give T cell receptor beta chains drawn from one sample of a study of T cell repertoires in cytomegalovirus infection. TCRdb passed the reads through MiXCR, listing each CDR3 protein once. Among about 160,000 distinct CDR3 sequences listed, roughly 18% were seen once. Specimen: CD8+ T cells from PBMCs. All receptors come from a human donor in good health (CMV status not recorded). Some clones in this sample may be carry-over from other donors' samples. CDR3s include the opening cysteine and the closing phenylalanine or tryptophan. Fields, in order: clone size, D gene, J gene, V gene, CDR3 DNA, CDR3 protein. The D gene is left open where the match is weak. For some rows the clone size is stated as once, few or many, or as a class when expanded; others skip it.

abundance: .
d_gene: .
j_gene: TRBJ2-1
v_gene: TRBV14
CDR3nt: TGTGCCAGCAGCCATTGGGGTAGGAGAATCTCCTACAATGAGCAGTTCTTC
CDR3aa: CASSHWGRRISYNEQFF

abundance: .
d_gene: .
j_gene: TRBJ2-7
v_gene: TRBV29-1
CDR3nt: TGCAGCGTTGACGACAGGAACTTC
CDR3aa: CSVDDRNF

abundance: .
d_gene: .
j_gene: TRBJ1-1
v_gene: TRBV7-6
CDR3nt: TGTGCCAGCAGCCCCATGGGTGAAGCTTCCTTT
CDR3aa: CASSPMGEASF

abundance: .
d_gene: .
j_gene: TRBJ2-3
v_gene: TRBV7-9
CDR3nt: TGTGCCAGCAGCCTCTTAGGGGTGTCTCCTAGCACAGATACGCAGTATTTT
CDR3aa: CASSLLGVSPSTDTQYF

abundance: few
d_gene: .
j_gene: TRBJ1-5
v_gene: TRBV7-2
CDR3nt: TGTGCCAGCAGCCCTGGGACGGGGAGCAATCAGCCCCAGCATTTT
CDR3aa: CASSPGTGSNQPQHF

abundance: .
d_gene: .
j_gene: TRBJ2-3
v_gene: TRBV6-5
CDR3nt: TGTGCCAGCAGTGGAGGGGGAGGAGATACGCAGTATTTT
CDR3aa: CASSGGGGDTQYF

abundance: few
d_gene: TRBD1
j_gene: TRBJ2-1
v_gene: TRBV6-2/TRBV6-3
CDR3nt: TGTGCCAGCAGTTACCACCCGGGACAGTCGTGGTCGTATGAGCAGTTCTTC
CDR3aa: CASSYHPGQSWSYEQFF

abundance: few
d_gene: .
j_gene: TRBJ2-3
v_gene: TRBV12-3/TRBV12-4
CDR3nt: TGTGCCAGCAGTACGATAGATACGCAGTATTTT
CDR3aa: CASSTIDTQYF

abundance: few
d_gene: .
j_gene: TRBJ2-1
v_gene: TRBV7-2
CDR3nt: TGTGCCAGCAGCCCGATTGGATACAATGAGCAGTTCTTC
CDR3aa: CASSPIGYNEQFF

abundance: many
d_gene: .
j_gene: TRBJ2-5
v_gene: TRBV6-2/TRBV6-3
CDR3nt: TGTGCCAGCAGTTCCCGACTGAGGGGGTACCAAGAGACCCAGTACTTC
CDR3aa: CASSSRLRGYQETQYF

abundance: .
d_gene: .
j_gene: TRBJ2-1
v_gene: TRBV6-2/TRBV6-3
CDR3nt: TGTGCCAGCAGTTATCGTTCGGTATCCTACAATGAGCAGTTCTTC
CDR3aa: CASSYRSVSYNEQFF

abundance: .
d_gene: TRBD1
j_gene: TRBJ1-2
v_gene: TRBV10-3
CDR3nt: TGTGCCATCAGCCCGAAGACAGGGCTTCGGGATGGCTACACCTTC
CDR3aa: CAISPKTGLRDGYTF

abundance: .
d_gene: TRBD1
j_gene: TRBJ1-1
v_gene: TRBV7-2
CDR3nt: TGTGCCAGCAGCTCGGCCGGGACAGGGGGTTATCTGAACACTGAAGCTTTCTTT
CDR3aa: CASSSAGTGGYLNTEAFF

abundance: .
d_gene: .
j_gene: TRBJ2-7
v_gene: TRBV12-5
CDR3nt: TGTGCTAGTGGTTTGGTTGGGGCAGGGACCTACGAGCAGTACTTC
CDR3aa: CASGLVGAGTYEQYF

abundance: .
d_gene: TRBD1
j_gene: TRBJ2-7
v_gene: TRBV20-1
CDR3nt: TGCAGTGCCAGACTCCAACTACAGGGGTACGAGCAGTACTTC
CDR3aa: CSARLQLQGYEQYF

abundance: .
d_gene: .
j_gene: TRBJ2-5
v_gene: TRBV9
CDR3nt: TGTGCCAGCAGTATGTATGCGGCGGCGGAGACCCAGTACTTC
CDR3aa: CASSMYAAAETQYF

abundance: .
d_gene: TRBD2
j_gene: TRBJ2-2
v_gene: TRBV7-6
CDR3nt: TGTGCCAGCAGCTTAGCGGGGGGGACGAGCACCGGGGAGCTGTTTTTT
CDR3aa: CASSLAGGTSTGELFF

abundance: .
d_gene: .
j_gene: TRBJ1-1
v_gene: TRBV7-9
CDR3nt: TGTGCCAGCAGCTTAGGGACCCCTGGAGCTTTCTTT
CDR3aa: CASSLGTPGAFF

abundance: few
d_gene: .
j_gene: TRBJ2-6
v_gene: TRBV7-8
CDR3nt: TGTGCCAGCAGCTTAGGGGGCTCCCCTGGGGCCAACGTCCTGACTTTC
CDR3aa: CASSLGGSPGANVLTF

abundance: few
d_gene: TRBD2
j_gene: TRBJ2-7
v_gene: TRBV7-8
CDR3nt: TGTGCCAGCAGCGCACCCGGGACTAGCTACGAGCAGTACTTC
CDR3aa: CASSAPGTSYEQYF

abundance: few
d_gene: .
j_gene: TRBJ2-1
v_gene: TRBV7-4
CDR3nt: TGTGCCAGCAGCGGCTCCGAGGGGGGGTCCTACAATGAGCAGTTCTTC
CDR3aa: CASSGSEGGSYNEQFF

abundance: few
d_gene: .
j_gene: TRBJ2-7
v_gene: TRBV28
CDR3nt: TGTGCCAGCAGTTGGAAGGGGTGGGAGCAGTACTTC
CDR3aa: CASSWKGWEQYF

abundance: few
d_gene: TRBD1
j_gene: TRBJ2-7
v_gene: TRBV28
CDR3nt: TGTGCCAGCAGTCCGACAGGGGGCTACGAGCAGTACTTC
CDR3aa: CASSPTGGYEQYF

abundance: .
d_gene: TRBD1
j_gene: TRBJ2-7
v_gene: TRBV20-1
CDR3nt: TGCAGTGCCTCAAACCGGGACAGAGAGTACGGGCAGTACTTC
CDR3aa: CSASNRDREYGQYF

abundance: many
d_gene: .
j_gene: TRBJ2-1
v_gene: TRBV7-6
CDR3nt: TGTGCCAGCAGCCCCGGGCCTAGCTCCTACAATGAGCAGTTCTTC
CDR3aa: CASSPGPSSYNEQFF

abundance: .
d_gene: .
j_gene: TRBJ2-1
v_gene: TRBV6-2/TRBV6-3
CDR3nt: TGTGCCCGCAGTTACTCCGGGCCAGCAAATGAGCAGTTCTTC
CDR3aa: CARSYSGPANEQFF

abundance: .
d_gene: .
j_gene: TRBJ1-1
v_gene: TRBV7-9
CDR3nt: TGTGCCAGCAGCTTGACGGAGGTTGGGACTGAAGCTTTCTTT
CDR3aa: CASSLTEVGTEAFF

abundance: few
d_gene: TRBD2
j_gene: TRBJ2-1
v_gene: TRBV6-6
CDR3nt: TGTGCCAGCGGGACTAGCGGTACTAACAATGAGCAGTTCTTC
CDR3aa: CASGTSGTNNEQFF

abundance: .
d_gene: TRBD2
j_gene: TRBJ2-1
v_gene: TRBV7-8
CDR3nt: TGTGCCAGCAGCCCCGGGACTAGTAGTGAGCAGTTCTTC
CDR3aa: CASSPGTSSEQFF

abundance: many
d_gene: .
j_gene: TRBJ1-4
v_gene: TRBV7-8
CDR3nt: TGTGCCAGCAGCTTACGGGGGTTGGCGACTAATGAAAAACTGTTTTTT
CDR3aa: CASSLRGLATNEKLFF

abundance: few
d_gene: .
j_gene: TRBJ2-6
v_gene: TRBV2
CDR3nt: TGTGCCAGCAGGGGGGAGGACTCCTCTGGGGCCAACGTCCTGACTTTC
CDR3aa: CASRGEDSSGANVLTF

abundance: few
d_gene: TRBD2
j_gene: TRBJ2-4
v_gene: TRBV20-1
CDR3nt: TGCAGTGCTCGTAGCGGGAGCCTAGGAAACATTCAGTACTTC
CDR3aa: CSARSGSLGNIQYF